This TCR beta chain was observed in a study of Ad26.COV2.S vaccination and SARS-CoV-2 variants. Stated treatment: some 20 received Ad26.COV2.S at low or high dose, single or two shots; five or six received placebo; per-sample allocation not given. Samples were taken on day 63 after the first vaccine or placebo injection. Adults aged 18-55 years in Boston included the donor. As concerns this clone: What it binds is not known.

Produced via immunoSEQ multiplex PCR; TCRdb's table is partial and in-frame only. In the table there are fewer than 500,000 clones, around 91% of which are singletons. The CDR3 sequence is 15 residues long. CDR1 is SGDLS and CDR2 is YYNGEE in the germline V gene. V was pared by 0 bases and J by 2 bases, with 3 bases of the junction left unmatched. Study results and caveats: Among vaccine recipients, spike-specific TCR breadth exceeded that of placebo recipients. Measurements of TCR breadth and depth may have given underestimates of the total T cell responses.

This sequence originates from a person aged 18-60 years who received the Ad26.COV2.S COVID-19 vaccine or a placebo. This material consisted of peripheral blood, taken in a trial of Ad26.COV2.S vaccine versus placebo. The rearrangement links TRBV9 to TRBJ2-7; 9 bases agree with TRBD2. This CDR3 is CASSVGGRDPYEQYF. The CDR3 coding sequence is TGTGCCAGCAGCGTAGGCGGGAGGGACCCCTACGAGCAGTACTTC.